The 9 T cell receptor beta chains below were found in one sample sequenced in a study of shared clonotypes between healthy human individuals. Measured with immunoSEQ multiplex PCR; TCRdb has only the in-frame clones, and not every one. The table has under 2.5 million clones, roughly 92% seen once; the top ten hold 0.37%. The sequenced sample was naive CD4+ T cells from PBMCs. Regarding subset: CD45RA+ positively selected. The receptors here all came from a man between 18 and 35 years old in good health. Some clones in this sample may be carry-over from other donors' samples.

The table lists this clone with a count of one. J is TRBJ1-1 and V is TRBV5-1, with D possibly being TRBD1 (5 bases). Germline CDR1 reads SGHRS; CDR2 reads YFSETQ. CDR3 size: 15 residues. V gave up 1 base and J gave up 1 base, with 11 bases separating them. The CDR3 loop reads CASSLWGLENTEAFF. CDR3 sequence (DNA): TGCGCCAGCAGCTTGTGGGGACTGGAGAACACTGAAGCTTTCTTT.

This CDR3 is CASSYLDGPEQFF. As DNA, the CDR3 is TGTGCCAGCAGTTACCTTGACGGGCCTGAGCAGTTCTTC. The chain is built from TRBV6-5 and TRBJ2-1; D not certain. The germline V and J ends were trimmed by 2 bases and 9 bases, with 11 bases remaining between them. Germline V gene data show CDR1 as MNHEY and CDR2 as SVGAGI. The CDR3 has 13 amino acids.

The V gene is TRBV18, the J gene TRBJ2-2; 9 nucleotides line up with TRBD2. The CDR3 is 18 amino acids. V shed 1 base, J shed 5 bases, and the junction held 11 bases outside the gene matches. Germline V lookup: CDR1 KGHSH, CDR2 LQKENI. This chain's CDR3 is CASSPLQLAGRGTGELFF. The CDR3 DNA reads TGTGCCAGCTCACCACTCCAACTAGCGGGCAGAGGGACCGGGGAGCTGTTTTTT.

V usage is TRBV6-9 and J usage is TRBJ2-5, with TRBD2 as a possible D gene (5 bases). CDR1 and CDR2 from the germline V gene are MNHGY and SVAAGI. The V end lost 4 bases, the J end lost 2 bases, and 8 bases lay between the germline ends. This CDR3 has 13 residues. The CDR3 reads CASSFWEQETQYF. The CDR3 DNA sequence: TGTGCCAGCAGTTTTTGGGAGCAAGAGACCCAGTACTTC.

The V gene is TRBV4-1, the J gene TRBJ2-7, with D perhaps matching TRBD2 (5 bases). The CDR3 loop spans 11 amino acids. The ends were cut back, 5 bases at V and 7 bases at J, with 9 bases in the middle. From germline, CDR1 is MGHRA and CDR2 YSYEKL. Here the CDR3 reads CASSSRGEQYF. DNA of the CDR3: TGCGCCAGCAGCTCCCGGGGAGAGCAGTACTTC.

The J gene is TRBJ1-2, the V gene TRBV7-2; no clear D. The V end lost 5 bases, the J end lost 3 bases, and 7 bases lay between the germline ends. In germline, CDR1 is SGHTA, CDR2 FQGNSA. This CDR3 contains 12 residues. CDR3 coding DNA: TGTGCCAGCAGCCCCGGACACTATGGCTACACCTTC. Protein sequence: CASSPGHYGYTF. The whole variable domain, remainder taken from reference TRBV7-2 and TRBJ1-2, is GAGVSQSPSNKVTEKGKDVELRCDPISGHTALYWYRQSLGQGLEFLIYFQGNSAPDKSGLPSDRFSAERTGGSVSTLTIQRTQQEDSAVYLCASSPGHYGYTFGSGTRLTVV.

The chain uses TRBV18 and TRBJ1-1; maybe TRBD1 (6 bases). The CDR3 spans 17 residues. Deletions cut 3 bases from V and 0 bases from J, with 17 bases between. The germline V gene encodes CDR1 KGHSH and CDR2 LQKENI. Written as DNA, the CDR3 is TGTGCCAGCTCACCCGTTCAGCAGGACAGTTTGAACACTGAAGCTTTCTTT. Encoded protein: CASSPVQQDSLNTEAFF.

The chain uses TRBV5-4 and TRBJ2-7; either TRBD1 or TRBD2 may supply D (6 bases each). V was clipped by 0 bases and J by 5 bases, with 12 bases between them. This CDR3 is 14 amino acids long. Germline V CDR1 and CDR2: SGHNT, YYREEE (reference sequence). CDR3 DNA: TGTGCCAGCAGCTTGGCCGGGGGCAAGGACGAGCAGTACTTC. This encodes CASSLAGGKDEQYF. Full variable domain (remainder filled in from reference TRBV5-4 and TRBJ2-7): ETGVTQSPTHLIKTRGQQVTLRCSSQSGHNTVSWYQQALGQGPQFIFQYYREEENGRGNFPPRFSGLQFPNYSSELNVNALELDDSALYLCASSLAGGKDEQYFGPGTRLTVT.

The chain has TRBV29-1 and TRBJ2-7; 11 bases fit TRBD1. The CDR3 covers 15 residues. Trimming at V came to 6 bases and at J to 3 bases, leaving 10 bases not matched to a gene. CDR1 is SQVTM and CDR2 is ANQGSEA in the germline V gene. Here the CDR3 DNA reads TGCAGCGTCCCTAAAGGGACAGGGGGGGTCTACGAGCAGTACTTC. Translated, it gives CSVPKGTGGVYEQYF.